Listed below are T cell receptor beta chains from one sample, sequenced in a study of cytomegalovirus exposure and HLA in healthy donors. Here immunoSEQ multiplex PCR was the method, and the copy in TCRdb shows in-frame clones only, minus some. The sample carries 150,000 to 160,000 clones, about 80% recorded once. The sample consisted of PBMCs. Every receptor here comes from a man younger than 45 in good health and CMV-seropositive. Each CDR3 is given with its conserved first and last residue. Each record gives: J gene, V gene, clone size, D gene, CDR3 DNA, CDR3 protein. D genes are given only for firm matches. Rows may omit the clone size; those that give it use once, few, many or a size class.

j_gene: TRBJ1-6; v_gene: TRBV6-1; abundance: .; d_gene: TRBD1; CDR3nt: TGTGCCAGCAGTGACATACAGGGGGCGCCTAAAAATTCACCCCTCCACTTT; CDR3aa: CASSDIQGAPKNSPLHF
j_gene: TRBJ2-5; v_gene: TRBV2; abundance: .; d_gene: .; CDR3nt: TGTGCCAGCAGTGTTGCTGCAGGGGAAGGGACCCAGTACTTC; CDR3aa: CASSVAAGEGTQYF
j_gene: TRBJ2-7; v_gene: TRBV5-4; abundance: .; d_gene: TRBD1; CDR3nt: TGTGCCAGCAGCTCCGCGACAGGGTACGAGCAGTACTTC; CDR3aa: CASSSATGYEQYF
j_gene: TRBJ1-4; v_gene: TRBV28; abundance: .; d_gene: TRBD1; CDR3nt: TGTGCCAGCAGGGCCTACAGGGGGCGCGAGGAAAAACTGTTTTTT; CDR3aa: CASRAYRGREEKLFF
j_gene: TRBJ1-1; v_gene: TRBV18; abundance: .; d_gene: .; CDR3nt: TGTGCCAGCTCAAAGGGGGGGGTCACTGAAGCTTTCTTT; CDR3aa: CASSKGGVTEAFF
j_gene: TRBJ2-1; v_gene: TRBV28; abundance: .; d_gene: TRBD2; CDR3nt: TGTGCCAGCAGCTCGGGACTAGACTACTACAATGAGCAGTTCTTC; CDR3aa: CASSSGLDYYNEQFF
j_gene: TRBJ2-5; v_gene: TRBV30; abundance: .; d_gene: TRBD1; CDR3nt: TGTGCCTGGAGCCCGACAGGGAGAGAAGAGACCCAGTACTTC; CDR3aa: CAWSPTGREETQYF
j_gene: TRBJ2-1; v_gene: TRBV19; abundance: .; d_gene: .; CDR3nt: TGTGCCAGCCGGGGGGTGGGGGCACGGTACAATGAGCAGTTCTTC; CDR3aa: CASRGVGARYNEQFF
j_gene: TRBJ2-7; v_gene: TRBV28; abundance: .; d_gene: TRBD2; CDR3nt: TGTGCCAGCAACATTAGCGGGAGAAAGTCCTACGAGCAGTACTTC; CDR3aa: CASNISGRKSYEQYF
j_gene: TRBJ2-7; v_gene: TRBV18; abundance: few; d_gene: .; CDR3nt: TGTGCCAGCTCACGCGGGGCGGGAACCTACGAGCAGTACTTC; CDR3aa: CASSRGAGTYEQYF
j_gene: TRBJ2-5; v_gene: TRBV5-6; abundance: .; d_gene: .; CDR3nt: TGTGCCAGCAGCTCCACATTCCCGGGGACCCAGTACTTC; CDR3aa: CASSSTFPGTQYF
j_gene: TRBJ1-2; v_gene: TRBV6-1; abundance: .; d_gene: .; CDR3nt: TGTGCCAGGCTCCTCGGCCCCTGGGAGAGCTATGGCTACACCTTC; CDR3aa: CARLLGPWESYGYTF
j_gene: TRBJ2-4; v_gene: TRBV28; abundance: once; d_gene: .; CDR3nt: TGTGCCAGCAGTCCCCTCGAGGGAGCCAAAAACATTCAGTACTTC; CDR3aa: CASSPLEGAKNIQYF
j_gene: TRBJ1-2; v_gene: TRBV7-9; abundance: .; d_gene: TRBD1; CDR3nt: TGTGCCAGCAGGAGCGTTGGGACAGACGGCTACACCTTC; CDR3aa: CASRSVGTDGYTF
j_gene: TRBJ1-1; v_gene: TRBV25-1; abundance: few; d_gene: .; CDR3nt: TGTGCCAGCAGTGGTTGGACAGAATATCACACTGAAGCTTTCTTT; CDR3aa: CASSGWTEYHTEAFF
j_gene: TRBJ2-7; v_gene: TRBV7-2; abundance: .; d_gene: .; CDR3nt: TGTGCCAGCAGCTTAGTGAGTGACTCCTACGAGCAGTACTTC; CDR3aa: CASSLVSDSYEQYF
j_gene: TRBJ2-7; v_gene: TRBV6-1; abundance: .; d_gene: .; CDR3nt: TGTGCCAGCAGAAAAAACCGGGACTTTGGCGAGCAGTACTTC; CDR3aa: CASRKNRDFGEQYF
j_gene: TRBJ2-1; v_gene: TRBV7-3; abundance: .; d_gene: .; CDR3nt: TGTGCTAGCAGCTTAAACAGGGGCCGGGAGGAGCAGTTCTTC; CDR3aa: CASSLNRGREEQFF
j_gene: TRBJ2-7; v_gene: TRBV27; abundance: .; d_gene: TRBD1; CDR3nt: TGTGCCAGCAGTTCCCTCCGGGACAGGGGTTTTTCCTACGAGCAGTACTTC; CDR3aa: CASSSLRDRGFSYEQYF
j_gene: TRBJ2-2; v_gene: TRBV5-6; abundance: .; d_gene: TRBD2; CDR3nt: TGTGCCAGCAGCGAAGGACTAGCGAAAAACACCGGGGAGCTGTTTTTT; CDR3aa: CASSEGLAKNTGELFF
j_gene: TRBJ1-2; v_gene: TRBV6-6; abundance: .; d_gene: .; CDR3nt: TGTGCCAGCAGCAAAGGGGGGGAGGAGGGGAAAGGCTACACCTTC; CDR3aa: CASSKGGEEGKGYTF
j_gene: TRBJ2-5; v_gene: TRBV6-6; abundance: .; d_gene: .; CDR3nt: TGTGCCAGCACCCCTCAGGGGTCGGAGACCCAGTACTTC; CDR3aa: CASTPQGSETQYF
j_gene: TRBJ1-2; v_gene: TRBV28; abundance: .; d_gene: .; CDR3nt: TGTGCCAGCAGCGTAAACTATGGCTACACCTTC; CDR3aa: CASSVNYGYTF
j_gene: TRBJ2-1; v_gene: TRBV5-1; abundance: .; d_gene: .; CDR3nt: TGCGCCAGCAGCTTGGCCACTCTAACAGATAACAATGAGCAGTTCTTC; CDR3aa: CASSLATLTDNNEQFF
j_gene: TRBJ1-4; v_gene: TRBV5-6; abundance: .; d_gene: .; CDR3nt: TGTGCCAGCAGCTTGAGTCGGCAGGGCAAGAGTGAAAAACTGTTTTTT; CDR3aa: CASSLSRQGKSEKLFF
j_gene: TRBJ1-5; v_gene: TRBV7-2; abundance: .; d_gene: .; CDR3nt: TGTGCCAGCAGCACTGGGCCCAATCAGCCCCAGCATTTT; CDR3aa: CASSTGPNQPQHF
j_gene: TRBJ2-7; v_gene: TRBV4-2; abundance: .; d_gene: .; CDR3nt: TGTGCCAGCAGCCAAGGACTGACGGGGGGCTATTACGAGCAGTACTTC; CDR3aa: CASSQGLTGGYYEQYF
j_gene: TRBJ2-2; v_gene: TRBV5-6; abundance: .; d_gene: TRBD1; CDR3nt: TGTGCCAGCAGCTTGGCCGTGGGGACAGAGAGCACCGGGGAGCTGTTTTTT; CDR3aa: CASSLAVGTESTGELFF
j_gene: TRBJ1-1; v_gene: TRBV15; abundance: .; d_gene: TRBD1; CDR3nt: TGTGCCACCGAAGGACAGGGCGTCACTGAAGCTTTCTTT; CDR3aa: CATEGQGVTEAFF
j_gene: TRBJ2-3; v_gene: TRBV29-1; abundance: .; d_gene: .; CDR3nt: TGCAGCGTTGTCCCACCAGGCAGAAGCACAGATACGCAGTATTTT; CDR3aa: CSVVPPGRSTDTQYF
j_gene: TRBJ2-7; v_gene: TRBV28; abundance: .; d_gene: TRBD2; CDR3nt: TGTGCCAGCAGACCTAGCGGTGGGAGTGGGGAGCAGTACTTC; CDR3aa: CASRPSGGSGEQYF
j_gene: TRBJ2-7; v_gene: TRBV30; abundance: once; d_gene: .; CDR3nt: TGTGCCTGGACACTCGGCTACGAGCAGTACTTC; CDR3aa: CAWTLGYEQYF
j_gene: TRBJ1-1; v_gene: TRBV7-9; abundance: few; d_gene: TRBD1; CDR3nt: TGTGCCAGCAGCCTAACAGGGGGCGAGACTGAAGCTTTCTTT; CDR3aa: CASSLTGGETEAFF
j_gene: TRBJ1-2; v_gene: TRBV9; abundance: once; d_gene: .; CDR3nt: TGTGCCAGCAGCCCACCCAGGGGAGGCTACACCTTC; CDR3aa: CASSPPRGGYTF
j_gene: TRBJ1-1; v_gene: TRBV10-3; abundance: .; d_gene: .; CDR3nt: TGTGCCATCACGGGAGGACCCTCGGGCACTGAAGCTTTCTTT; CDR3aa: CAITGGPSGTEAFF
j_gene: TRBJ1-1; v_gene: TRBV2; abundance: once; d_gene: TRBD1; CDR3nt: TGTGCCAGCACCAGGGACAGTTCCACTGAAGCTTTCTTT; CDR3aa: CASTRDSSTEAFF
j_gene: TRBJ2-1; v_gene: TRBV4-1; abundance: .; d_gene: .; CDR3nt: TGCGCCAGCAGCCAATCCGGCGGCAGGGTGGACTACAATGAGCAGTTCTTC; CDR3aa: CASSQSGGRVDYNEQFF
j_gene: TRBJ2-5; v_gene: TRBV5-1; abundance: .; d_gene: TRBD2; CDR3nt: TGCGCCAGCAGCTTGGATAGCGGGACGGGGACCCAGTACTTC; CDR3aa: CASSLDSGTGTQYF
j_gene: TRBJ1-1; v_gene: TRBV2; abundance: .; d_gene: .; CDR3nt: TGTGCCAGCAGTGAATCAGGGAACACTGAAGCTTTCTTT; CDR3aa: CASSESGNTEAFF
j_gene: TRBJ1-4; v_gene: TRBV11-2; abundance: .; d_gene: .; CDR3nt: TGTGCCAGCAGCCTCGGACGGACAGCTATACATGAAAAACTGTTTTTT; CDR3aa: CASSLGRTAIHEKLFF
j_gene: TRBJ1-2; v_gene: TRBV5-6; abundance: .; d_gene: .; CDR3nt: TGTGCCAGCAGCTTGGCACAGCCGAGTTATGGCTACACCTTC; CDR3aa: CASSLAQPSYGYTF
j_gene: TRBJ2-1; v_gene: TRBV10-3; abundance: .; d_gene: TRBD1; CDR3nt: TGTGCCATCAGTGAGGGACAGGGAAGGTTGAATGAGCAGTTCTTC; CDR3aa: CAISEGQGRLNEQFF
j_gene: TRBJ2-3; v_gene: TRBV29-1; abundance: .; d_gene: .; CDR3nt: TGCAGCGTTGATAGGGCGGGAAACCCGACAGATACGCAGTATTTT; CDR3aa: CSVDRAGNPTDTQYF
j_gene: TRBJ2-7; v_gene: TRBV10-3; abundance: .; d_gene: TRBD2; CDR3nt: TGTGCCACCATCCCCGGGGGGGGGTCCCCCTACGAGCAGTACTTC; CDR3aa: CATIPGGGSPYEQYF
j_gene: TRBJ1-6; v_gene: TRBV28; abundance: .; d_gene: .; CDR3nt: TGTGCCAGCACCTGGGGGGATAATTATTCACCCCTCCACTTT; CDR3aa: CASTWGDNYSPLHF
j_gene: TRBJ2-7; v_gene: TRBV13; abundance: few; d_gene: .; CDR3nt: TGTGCCAGCAAGGCCAGGGTAGGCGCCGAGCAGTACTTC; CDR3aa: CASKARVGAEQYF
j_gene: TRBJ2-7; v_gene: TRBV7-9; abundance: .; d_gene: TRBD1; CDR3nt: TGTGCCAGCAGCTTTACAGGGGGCCTCCCTTACGAGCAGTACTTC; CDR3aa: CASSFTGGLPYEQYF
j_gene: TRBJ1-2; v_gene: TRBV7-8; abundance: .; d_gene: TRBD1; CDR3nt: TGTGCCAGCAGCTATTTCCGGACAGGGAAGGATGGCTACACCTTC; CDR3aa: CASSYFRTGKDGYTF
j_gene: TRBJ2-1; v_gene: TRBV6-1; abundance: .; d_gene: .; CDR3nt: TGTGCCAGCAGTGAAAGGGGCGATGAGCAGTTCTTC; CDR3aa: CASSERGDEQFF
j_gene: TRBJ1-1; v_gene: TRBV27; abundance: .; d_gene: TRBD1; CDR3nt: TGTGCCAGCAGCCGGACAGGGGGTGAAGCTTTCTTT; CDR3aa: CASSRTGGEAFF
j_gene: TRBJ1-5; v_gene: TRBV19; abundance: .; d_gene: .; CDR3nt: TGTGCCAGTAGGGTGGGCCAAAACAGCAATCAGCCCCAGCATTTT; CDR3aa: CASRVGQNSNQPQHF
j_gene: TRBJ2-1; v_gene: TRBV7-8; abundance: .; d_gene: TRBD2; CDR3nt: TGTGCCAGCAGCCGCGATCGACATACAAGACTAGCGGGAGGGCTTAGGGAGCAGTTCTTC; CDR3aa: CASSRDRHTRLAGGLREQFF
j_gene: TRBJ2-2; v_gene: TRBV9; abundance: .; d_gene: .; CDR3nt: TGTGCCAGCAGCGTAGATCCCAGCGGGAACACCGGGGAGCTGTTTTTT; CDR3aa: CASSVDPSGNTGELFF
j_gene: TRBJ2-1; v_gene: TRBV19; abundance: few; d_gene: .; CDR3nt: TGTGCCAGTAGTACCGGAACCGACAGCTCCTACAATGAGCAGTTCTTC; CDR3aa: CASSTGTDSSYNEQFF
j_gene: TRBJ2-4; v_gene: TRBV5-4; abundance: .; d_gene: TRBD2; CDR3nt: TGTGCCAGCAGGGTACTAGCGGGAGGATCGTGGGAATTC; CDR3aa: CASRVLAGGSWEF
j_gene: TRBJ2-5; v_gene: TRBV10-1; abundance: once; d_gene: TRBD2; CDR3nt: TGCGCCAGCAGTGAGTCGGCTAGCGGGAGGGTGGAGACCCAGTACTTC; CDR3aa: CASSESASGRVETQYF
j_gene: TRBJ2-5; v_gene: TRBV10-2; abundance: .; d_gene: TRBD1; CDR3nt: TGCGCCAGCAGGAACCGGGACAGGGGGCAGGGAGGGACCCAGTACTTC; CDR3aa: CASRNRDRGQGGTQYF
j_gene: TRBJ1-1; v_gene: TRBV19; abundance: .; d_gene: TRBD1; CDR3nt: TGTGCCAGTAGTAAGACAGGGGGATTCACTGAAGCTTTCTTT; CDR3aa: CASSKTGGFTEAFF
j_gene: TRBJ1-1; v_gene: TRBV4-1; abundance: many; d_gene: .; CDR3nt: TGCGCCAGCTCGGCGGGGGAGGAGTGGACTGAAGCTTTCTTT; CDR3aa: CASSAGEEWTEAFF